What follows are 20 T cell receptor beta chains derived from one specimen sequenced in a study of cytomegalovirus exposure and HLA in healthy donors. Primers included in the PCR were 60 Vbeta and 13 Jbeta primers. This table comes from immunoSEQ multiplex PCR, and its TCRdb copy is limited to in-frame clones, with some not included. The table records around 200,000 clones, roughly 91% of them present only once. The sample consisted of PBMCs. The receptors originated from a woman aged 18-29 years in good health and CMV-seronegative.

This clone has just a few counts. The chain couples TRBV4-1 to TRBJ2-5, with TRBD2 matching 8 bases. The germline V gene has CDR1 MGHRA and CDR2 YSYEKL. The CDR3 is 21 residues long. J gave up 7 bases and V 3 bases, and 28 bases lay outside the gene matches. The CDR3 nucleotides are TGCGCCAGCAGCCAGGTCGGGATAACTAGCGGCTTACTCGGACTACGGGGGACCCAGTACTTC. Translation: CASSQVGITSGLLGLRGTQYF.

This clone was recorded a few times. CDR3 bases: TGTGCCAGTAGTATCTCCGACAGGGGAACCTATGGCTACACCTTC. This encodes CASSISDRGTYGYTF. The chain links TRBV19 to TRBJ1-2, with TRBD1 matching over 8 bases. The germline CDR1 and CDR2 sequences are LNHDA and SQIVND (reference sequence). CDR3 length equals 15 residues. J was trimmed by 4 bases and V by 3 bases; bases with no gene match: 7.

V and J are TRBV19 and TRBJ2-7; 8 bases are a match to TRBD2. V lost 3 bases to trimming and J lost 3 bases; unmatched junction nucleotides: 4. The CDR3 runs to 14 residues. The germline V gene encodes CDR1 LNHDA and CDR2 SQIVND (reference sequence). CDR3 residues: CASSINRGGYEQYF. Written as DNA, the CDR3 is TGTGCCAGTAGTATCAACCGGGGGGGCTACGAGCAGTACTTC. Full variable domain (outside the CDR3, taken from reference TRBV19 and TRBJ2-7): DGGITQSPKYLFRKEGQNVTLSCEQNLNHDAMYWYRQDPGQGLRLIYYSQIVNDFQKGDIAEGYSVSREKKESFPLTVTSAQKNPTAFYLCASSINRGGYEQYFGPGTRLTVT.

The chain carries TRBV19 and TRBJ2-5, with TRBD2 matching over 12 bases. Germline CDR1 LNHDA, CDR2 SQIVND (reference sequence). The J segment lost 5 bases and the V segment lost 2 bases, leaving 9 bases of the junction unmatched. The CDR3 is made up of 17 amino acids. The chain's CDR3 is CASSISLLAGGRETQYF. The CDR3 DNA follows: TGTGCCAGTAGTATATCTCTACTAGCGGGAGGAAGGGAGACCCAGTACTTC.

The genes are TRBV6-1 and TRBJ2-7; 7 nucleotides match TRBD2. Germline V CDR1 and CDR2: MNHNS, SASEGT. V lost 6 bases to trimming and J lost 3 bases; unmatched junction nucleotides: 8. CDR3 size: 14 residues. The CDR3 sequence is CASRKGRDIYEQYF. The CDR3 bases are TGTGCCAGCAGAAAAGGGAGGGATATCTACGAGCAGTACTTC.

V and J are TRBV2 and TRBJ2-1; TRBD2 agrees at 9 bases. The CDR3 has 16 amino acids. The V gene's germline CDR1 is SNHLY and CDR2 FYNNEI. With 8 bases clipped from V and 0 bases from J, the junction kept 8 bases outside the gene matches. The CDR3 region is CASLPSGTSSYNEQFF. CDR3 DNA sequence: TGTGCCAGCCTGCCTAGCGGGACCAGCTCCTACAATGAGCAGTTCTTC. The whole variable domain, remainder taken from reference TRBV2 and TRBJ2-1, is EPEVTQTPSHQVTQMGQEVILRCVPISNHLYFYWYRQILGQKVEFLVSFYNNEISEKSEIFDDQFSVERPDGSNFTLKIRSTKLEDSAMYFCASLPSGTSSYNEQFFGPGTRLTVL.

This clone was recorded once. The chain carries TRBV27 and TRBJ2-3, with D hard to call. The V gene's germline CDR1 is MNHEY and CDR2 SMNVEV (reference sequence). Deletions cut 1 base from V and 4 bases from J, with 6 bases between. CDR3 length: 13 residues. The CDR3 DNA sequence: TGTGCCAGCAGTTTATTCTTCTCAGATACGCAGTATTTT. Residues: CASSLFFSDTQYF.

The rearrangement links TRBV27 to TRBJ2-7; 14 bases match TRBD2. Germline assignment: CDR1 MNHEY and CDR2 SMNVEV (reference sequence). V lost 7 bases and J lost 4; bases outside the gene matches: 12. The CDR3 extends over 17 amino acids. CDR3 sequence (DNA): TGTGCCAGCAAGGGACTAGCGGGGGCGCTTGTAGGATACGAGCAGTACTTC. Its translation: CASKGLAGALVGYEQYF.

This chain connects TRBV6-4 to TRBJ1-2; D gene unclear. CDR3 length equals 13 residues. V was clipped by 0 bases and J by 8 bases, with 10 bases between them. Germline V gene sequence: CDR1 MRHNA, CDR2 SNTAGT. CDR3 region: CASSDSGIGGYTF. The DNA of the CDR3 is TGTGCCAGCAGTGACTCTGGAATCGGGGGCTACACCTTC.

The V and J genes are TRBV27 and TRBJ1-5, with a tentative D call TRBD1 (5 bases). The length of the CDR3 is 14 residues. Trimming left V 6 bases short and J 1 base short, with 10 bases between. Germline loops: CDR1 MNHEY, CDR2 SMNVEV (reference sequence). CDR3 amino acids: CASSFRQSNQPQHF. CDR3 in DNA: TGTGCCAGCAGCTTCAGACAGAGCAATCAGCCCCAGCATTTT.

The rearrangement joins TRBV5-6 to TRBJ2-5; TRBD2 matches 11 bases. The CDR3 totals 16 residues. J gave up 5 bases and V 0 bases, and 6 bases lay outside the gene matches. Germline CDR1 and CDR2: SGHDT and YYEEEE. CDR3 nucleotide sequence: TGTGCCAGCAGCTTGGGACTAGCGGGGTTCTTTGAGACCCAGTACTTC. This gives the protein CASSLGLAGFFETQYF.

This clone was detected only a few times. The gene calls are TRBV29-1 and TRBJ2-6; TRBD1 is a possible D gene (5 bases). This CDR3 is 13 amino acids long. CDR1 and CDR2 from the germline V gene are SQVTM and ANQGSEA. Trimming pared 5 bases from V and 1 base from J, leaving 6 bases between. DNA for the CDR3: TGCAGCGTTAGGGGTTCTGGGGCCAACGTCCTGACTTTC. It translates to CSVRGSGANVLTF. Full variable domain (missing parts from reference TRBV29-1 and TRBJ2-6): SAVISQKPSRDICQRGTSLTIQCQVDSQVTMMFWYRQQPGQSLTLIATANQGSEATYESGFVIDKFPISRPNLTFSTLTVSNMSPEDSSIYLCSVRGSGANVLTFGAGSRLTVL.

This clone was observed a few times. The V call is TRBV2, the J call TRBJ2-3; TRBD2 matches at 11 bases. CDR1 is SNHLY, CDR2 FYNNEI, per germline. The ends lost 6 bases at V and 7 bases at J; junction bases unmatched: 9. CDR3 size: 15 residues. In DNA form, the CDR3 reads TGTGCCAGCAGGGGAGGTCTAGCGGGAGGTTATACGCAGTATTTT. Residues: CASRGGLAGGYTQYF.

The chain has TRBV9 and TRBJ1-1; a possible D gene is TRBD1 (5 bases). CDR3 length: 15 residues. Germline V CDR1 and CDR2: SGDLS, YYNGEE. V was pared by 2 bases and J by 0 bases, with 11 bases between. DNA for the CDR3: TGTGCCAGCAGCGTGGGGGGTGGGCTGAACACTGAAGCTTTCTTT. Amino acid sequence: CASSVGGGLNTEAFF.

V gene TRBV6-1 combines with J gene TRBJ2-7; TRBD1 might be the D (6 bases). The CDR3 has 12 amino acids. The V gene lost 6 bases and the J gene lost 6 bases, with 12 bases spanning the gap. Per the germline V gene, CDR1 is MNHNS and CDR2 is SASEGT. The CDR3 DNA reads TGTGCCAGCAGCCTAATCAGGGGCGAGCAGTACTTC. This translates into CASSLIRGEQYF.

The rearrangement joins TRBV30 to TRBJ2-3; a weak D match, TRBD2 (7 bases). Deletions cut 5 bases from V and 3 bases from J, with 18 bases between. This CDR3 contains 15 residues. Per germline, CDR1 GTSNPN and CDR2 SVGIG (reference sequence). The CDR3 DNA follows: TGTGCCTGGGGTGGGGGCGGGAGTGGAACAGATACGCAGTATTTT. Its protein product is CAWGGGGSGTDTQYF.

This chain links TRBV6-5 with TRBJ2-2; the D is unclear. Germline V lookup: CDR1 MNHEY, CDR2 SVGAGI. CDR3 length: 15 residues. Trimming cost V 0 bases and J 5 bases, with 10 bases left between them. CDR3 protein: CASSYSPRVTGELFF. CDR3 nucleotide sequence: TGTGCCAGCAGTTACTCGCCCCGCGTTACCGGGGAGCTGTTTTTT.

This chain links TRBV30 with TRBJ1-4; a possible D gene is TRBD1 (6 bases). CDR3 length: 14 residues. Germline loops: CDR1 GTSNPN, CDR2 SVGIG (reference sequence). Trimming took 0 bases from V and 8 from J, leaving 13 bases between them. This CDR3 reads CAWSVRGIREKLFF. CDR3 nucleotides: TGTGCCTGGAGTGTAAGGGGGATTCGCGAAAAACTGTTTTTT. The whole variable domain, filled in from reference TRBV30 and TRBJ1-4, reads SQTIHQWPATLVQPVGSPLSLECTVEGTSNPNLYWYRQAAGRGLQLLFYSVGIGQISSEVPQNLSASRPQDRQFILSSKKLLLSDSGFYLCAWSVRGIREKLFFGSGTQLSVL.

The CDR3 nucleotides read TGCGCCAGCAGCTCGGGGGGGACGTCGGATTCACCCCTCCACTTT. Residues: CASSSGGTSDSPLHF. The genes are TRBV5-1 and TRBJ1-6; D perhaps matches TRBD1 (5 bases). From germline, CDR1 is SGHRS and CDR2 YFSETQ. Trimming removed 3 bases at V and 8 bases at J, with 15 bases between. The CDR3 contains 15 residues.

The chain uses TRBV2 and TRBJ2-6; D is undetermined. V lost 4 bases, J lost 2 bases, and 9 bases lay in between. Germline lookup yields CDR1 SNHLY and CDR2 FYNNEI. This CDR3 spans 15 amino acids. The DNA for the CDR3 is TGTGCCAGCAGTGGGGCAAGCACTGGGGCCAACGTCCTGACTTTC. Protein: CASSGASTGANVLTF.